The rows below give T cell receptor beta chains drawn from one sample of a study of OX40 agonist ivuxolimab in advanced cancers. Only in-frame clones appear in the TCRdb table, and some are missing; sequencing was by immunoSEQ multiplex PCR. Of about 6,700 clones listed, 94% are singletons. Material: CD4+ or CD8+ T cells sorted from blood, obtained in a trial of the OX40 agonist ivuxolimab. Receptors were obtained from an adult with an advanced solid tumor such as melanoma, head and neck, liver or kidney cancer. CDR3s leave out the opening cysteine and the closing phenylalanine or tryptophan.

j_call v_call cdr3_aa
TRBJ2-3 TRBV7-3 ASSLTVASGSDTQY
TRBJ1-5 TRBV2 ASSESNITPQH
TRBJ1-6 TRBV27 ASSFHRSPTVGSPLH
TRBJ2-5 TRBV28 ASTPNRPGRGVTQY
TRBJ2-7 TRBV10-1 ASSETSGRRPLTYEQY
TRBJ2-5 TRBV27 ASSPWTSGRETQY
TRBJ1-5 TRBV27 ASSFTGGQVQPQH
TRBJ1-1 TRBV7-9 ASSLDGRVYTEAF
TRBJ1-1 TRBV6-5 ATQGQGALAF
TRBJ2-3 TRBV5-6 ASSLRGQGSVTDTQY
TRBJ1-6 TRBV29-1 SVSTGYNSPLH
TRBJ2-1 TRBV18 ASSPLAGGPLANEQF
TRBJ2-1 TRBV4-1 ASSSHTAKTYNEQF
TRBJ2-1 TRBV7-9 ASSLIVGAGGGNEQF
TRBJ2-3 TRBV29-1 SVGPGPDTQY
TRBJ2-1 TRBV4-1 ASSQDPYSSGRTNEQF
TRBJ1-3 TRBV19 ASNLYGTSSGNTIY
TRBJ2-2 TRBV5-6 ASSLVGAGELF
TRBJ2-5 TRBV19 ASSKGLGFETQY
TRBJ2-3 TRBV29-1 SVDPGSPRTDTQY
TRBJ2-3 TRBV6-5 ASSYTFSDTQY
TRBJ1-1 TRBV2 ASSELGRGTEAF
TRBJ1-1 TRBV6-1 ASSSAGQGGTEAF
TRBJ2-1 TRBV19 ASSKLLAGAYNEQF
TRBJ2-7 TRBV5-5 ASSHTVDRGGYEQY
TRBJ2-2 TRBV18 ASSPLVGSTGELF
TRBJ1-2 TRBV2 ASSADSYGYT
TRBJ2-3 TRBV7-3 ASSLERLAGGGTDTQY
TRBJ1-5 TRBV19 ASSTTGFSNQPQH
TRBJ2-3 TRBV11-2 ASSFFTDTQY
TRBJ1-1 TRBV7-8 ASSRDNEAF
TRBJ1-2 TRBV7-9 ASSPPGGGYGYT
TRBJ1-4 TRBV6-5 ASSYRVGATNEKLF
TRBJ1-1 TRBV19 ASNKGVNTEAF
TRBJ1-2 TRBV19 ASTHRRGYGYT
TRBJ2-7 TRBV7-9 ASSVNPGAGAGPRAEQY
TRBJ2-1 TRBV23-1 ASSQLRREGLSEQF
TRBJ2-7 TRBV18 ASSPTSPGEQY
TRBJ2-1 TRBV5-1 ASSWDNYNEQF
TRBJ2-4 TRBV28 ASSLIGVAKNIQY
TRBJ2-5 TRBV4-2 ASSQVFEGGVETQY
TRBJ1-1 TRBV7-8 ASSHLGGEAV
TRBJ2-3 TRBV2 ASSEWSGLTTDTQY
TRBJ1-1 TRBV9 ASSVGSMNTEAF
TRBJ2-7 TRBV15 ATSRGNRPYEQY
TRBJ2-5 TRBV11-1 ASSLGRETQY
TRBJ2-7 TRBV7-2 ASSLNKGAQEQY